This TCR beta chain was documented in a study of blood T cell repertoires in COVID-19. The wider study: Specimens from acute and convalescent COVID-19 originated in the United States, Italy and Spain. Nucleic acid was either cDNA or gDNA, and it came from T cells, B-cell-depleted T cells, or PBMCs.

Authors' data handling: Amplification from reference gene primers served as the basis for estimated nucleated cell counts. Using immunoSEQ multiplex PCR, the repertoire was profiled, and TCRdb retains in-frame clones only, with some absent. From that table come the V and J calls and clone size; the DNA was used to work out D and trimming. Of roughly 180,000 clones in the sample, less than 85% were seen once. Germline-derived CDR1 and CDR2 are SGHRS and YFSETQ. With V trimmed by 3 bases and J by 4 bases, 4 bases remained unmatched. This CDR3 spans 15 amino acids. The specimen was peripheral blood. The TCR sequence derives from a human donor in a cohort sampled during active COVID-19. This chain links TRBV5-1 with TRBJ2-6; 7 bases agree with TRBD1. The CDR3 protein is CASSYPGQGANVLTF. The CDR3 bases are TGCGCCAGCAGCTACCCGGGACAGGGGGCCAACGTCCTGACTTTC.